This T cell receptor (beta chain) was identified during a study of Ad26.COV2.S vaccination and SARS-CoV-2 variants. Study-wide results and caveats: Total T cell responses may have been underestimated by the TCR breadth and depth analyses. Marked by substantial breadth, spike-specific CD8+ and CD4+ T cell responses were reportedly seen after vaccination. Researchers reported similar non-spike TCR breadth in vaccine and placebo recipients. Placebo recipients showed lower spike-specific TCR breadth than vaccinees.

About this clone: Its target is not known.

Clones were read by immunoSEQ multiplex PCR, and TCRdb kept only the in-frame ones, dropping some. The table lists more than 150,000 clones, 87% of them singletons. The germline V gene has CDR1 SGHDT and CDR2 YYEEEE. This CDR3 has 15 amino acids. The V end was cut by 7 bases, the J end by 2 bases, with 19 bases between. The V and J genes are TRBV5-6 and TRBJ2-7, with D perhaps TRBD1 (6 bases). Sequencing was performed on peripheral blood, taken after recovery from COVID-19. The receptor was isolated from a human donor who had recovered from COVID-19. The CDR3 nucleotides are TGTGCCAGCCTCCGGTTGGGGGCGATGCCCTACGAGCAGTACTTC. It encodes CASLRLGAMPYEQYF.